This TCR beta chain was profiled in a study of cytomegalovirus exposure and HLA in healthy donors. About the study: From approximately 170 million T cells, an earlier analysis saw around 120 million unique TCR beta sequences.

The PCR used 60 Vbeta and 13 Jbeta primers. TCRdb's table, derived via immunoSEQ multiplex PCR, lists solely in-frame clones and lacks some. The repertoire holds around 64,000 clones, with about 84% as singletons. Study-wide points: Across donors, sequencing depth was assumed by presence/absence analyses to be roughly uniform.

For this clone: No antigen is known for it.

This CDR3 comprises 14 residues. Germline loops: CDR1 GTSNPN, CDR2 SVGIG (reference sequence). Sequencing input: PBMCs. The receptor comes from a man between 18 and 29 years old in good health and CMV-seropositive. This chain connects TRBV30 to TRBJ1-4; TRBD1 matches 9 bases. The CDR3 coding sequence is TGTGCAGCCGACCCCGGACAGGGGAATGAAAAACTGTTTTTT. Residues: CAADPGQGNEKLFF.